This T cell receptor beta chain is from a study of OX40 agonist ivuxolimab in advanced cancers. Germline assignment: CDR1 ENHRY and CDR2 SYGVKD. This CDR3 is built from 14 residues. Trimming left V 10 bases short and J 6 bases short, with 20 bases between. This table comes from immunoSEQ multiplex PCR, and its TCRdb copy is limited to in-frame clones, with some not included. The repertoire has about 80,000 clones, around 85% of them found once; the top ten carry around 2.1%. This chain joins TRBV10-3 and TRBJ2-3; tentatively, D is TRBD1 (6 bases). The specimen was CD4+ or CD8+ T cells sorted from blood, collected in a trial of the OX40 agonist ivuxolimab. This sequence was found in an adult with an advanced solid tumor such as melanoma, head and neck, liver or kidney cancer. The CDR3 protein is CASRQVRDMDTQYF. For the CDR3, the DNA is TGTGCCAGCAGACAGGTGAGGGATATGGATACGCAGTATTTT.